This is a list of T cell receptor beta chains from one sample in a study of T cell changes during pregnancy in multiple sclerosis. Only in-frame clones appear in the TCRdb table, and some are missing; sequencing was by immunoSEQ multiplex PCR. The table lists approximately 94,000 clones, approximately 92% of them singletons. The sample in question was peripheral blood, obtained after pregnancy. All receptors come from a female donor with multiple sclerosis, enrolled in a pregnancy study. The CDR3 runs from the conserved cysteine through the conserved F or W. D genes are given only for firm matches. Only some rows state a clone size, as once, few, many or a class for expanded clones.

size	V	length	J	D	DNA	CDR3
NA	TRBV28	14	TRBJ1-2	TRBD1	TGTGCCAGCAGTACCCAGACAGGGGGCTATGGCTACACCTTC	CASSTQTGGYGYTF
NA	TRBV6-5	14	TRBJ2-7	NA	TGTGCCAGCAGGGTAGCTTGGAGCTCCTACGAGCAGTACTTC	CASRVAWSSYEQYF
NA	TRBV2	13	TRBJ1-5	TRBD1	TGTGCCAGCAGGGGACAGGACAATCAGCCCCAGCATTTT	CASRGQDNQPQHF
NA	TRBV5-1	13	TRBJ2-1	TRBD1	TGCGCCAGCAGCCCGATGGACAGGGGGCTAGCGTTCTTC	CASSPMDRGLAFF
once	TRBV6-6	16	TRBJ2-7	NA	TGTGCCGGGCCTGGGGGCGGGCCCGTTTGGTCCTACGAGCAGTACTTC	CAGPGGGPVWSYEQYF
NA	TRBV30	15	TRBJ2-7	TRBD2	TGTGCCTGGAGTGTAGGTCGAGCGGGAGATGACGAGCAGTACTTC	CAWSVGRAGDDEQYF
NA	TRBV7-2	13	TRBJ1-5	NA	TGTGCCAGCAGCTTGCGGGTCAATCAGCCCCAGCATTTT	CASSLRVNQPQHF
NA	TRBV10-2	15	TRBJ2-1	TRBD1	TGCGCCAGCAGTGAAAGGGACAGGGCGCCGAATGAGCAGTTCTTC	CASSERDRAPNEQFF
few	TRBV19	12	TRBJ1-1	TRBD1	TGTGCCACCGAACAGGGGCCCGGTGAAGCTTTCTTT	CATEQGPGEAFF
NA	TRBV2	15	TRBJ1-2	TRBD1	TGTGCCAGCAGTGGGACCGGGACAGGGGGCCGTGGCTACACCTTC	CASSGTGTGGRGYTF
NA	TRBV19	13	TRBJ1-1	NA	TGTGCCAGTAGTATCGTAGGGGCGACTGAAGCTTTCTTT	CASSIVGATEAFF
NA	TRBV6-5	14	TRBJ2-7	TRBD1	TGTGCCAGCAGCGGGACAGGGGAAAGCTACGAGCAGTACTTC	CASSGTGESYEQYF
NA	TRBV25-1	16	TRBJ2-3	TRBD1	TGTGCCAGCAGTGACCCCAGGACAGGCGGCACAGATACGCAGTATTTT	CASSDPRTGGTDTQYF
once	TRBV5-1	13	TRBJ1-2	NA	TGCGCCAGCAGCCAGGACAGCCCTTATGGCTACACCTTC	CASSQDSPYGYTF
NA	TRBV18	16	TRBJ1-6	TRBD1	TGTGCCAGCTCACTAGGACAGGGGGCGAATAATTCACCCCTCCACTTT	CASSLGQGANNSPLHF
NA	TRBV25-1	15	TRBJ2-5	TRBD2	TGTGCCAGCAGTCGACCGGGACTAGCACAAGAGACCCAGTACTTC	CASSRPGLAQETQYF
NA	TRBV2	14	TRBJ2-5	TRBD2	TGTGCCAGCTGGGGACTAGCGGGACAAGAGACCCAGTACTTC	CASWGLAGQETQYF
NA	TRBV30	11	TRBJ2-1	NA	TGTGCCTGGTCAGTGTACAATGAGCAGTTCTTC	CAWSVYNEQFF
few	TRBV6-1	15	TRBJ2-2	NA	TGTGCCAGCAGTGAAGGAGAGCGTGACACCGGGGAGCTGTTTTTT	CASSEGERDTGELFF
NA	TRBV9	13	TRBJ2-7	NA	TGTGCCAGCAGCGTGGACAGCTCCTACGAGCAGTACTTC	CASSVDSSYEQYF
NA	TRBV7-2	17	TRBJ2-5	NA	TGTGCCAGCAGCTTCCACGCTCGAGTGGAGTACCAAGAGACCCAGTACTTC	CASSFHARVEYQETQYF
NA	TRBV28	15	TRBJ1-4	NA	TGTGCCAGCAGTTTAGGCGGGCAGATTAATGAAAAACTGTTTTTT	CASSLGGQINEKLFF
NA	TRBV5-1	15	TRBJ2-1	TRBD2	TGCGCCAGCCGAGCGCGGGAGGGCCTAGGCAATGAGCAGTTCTTC	CASRAREGLGNEQFF
NA	TRBV29-1	13	TRBJ2-1	NA	TGCAGCGTCTTGAGGGGGATCGGCAATGAGCAGTTCTTC	CSVLRGIGNEQFF
NA	TRBV5-4	15	TRBJ2-3	NA	TGTGCCAGCAGCCCCATCCACGGAGGGATGAATACGCAGTATTTT	CASSPIHGGMNTQYF
NA	TRBV5-1	16	TRBJ2-7	TRBD1	TGCGCCAGCAGCAATCGGATACAGGGGTTGATAGGCGAGCAGTACTTC	CASSNRIQGLIGEQYF
NA	TRBV11-1	16	TRBJ2-7	NA	TGTGCCAGCAGGCTCTACCGAGACAGCGTGTCCGGCGAGCAGTACTTC	CASRLYRDSVSGEQYF
NA	TRBV4-3	13	TRBJ1-5	NA	TGCGCCAGCAGCCAAGAAGGGGATCAGCCCCAGCATTTT	CASSQEGDQPQHF
NA	TRBV2	15	TRBJ2-3	NA	TGTGCCAGCAGTGACGACGGGACACGGGCAGATACGCAGTATTTT	CASSDDGTRADTQYF
NA	TRBV9	15	TRBJ1-1	TRBD1	TGTGCCAGCAGCACGGGGACAGGGACAAACACTGAAGCTTTCTTT	CASSTGTGTNTEAFF
NA	TRBV15	15	TRBJ2-1	NA	TGTGCCACCAGCAGAGGTGGGAGCTCCTACAATGAGCAGTTCTTC	CATSRGGSSYNEQFF
NA	TRBV6-1	14	TRBJ2-7	NA	TGTGCCAGCAGTCCGGGCCCCGGGGCGGGGGAGCAGTACTTC	CASSPGPGAGEQYF
once	TRBV6-5	16	TRBJ1-2	TRBD1	TGTGCCAGCAGTTACTCGAAGGGGGCAGTTAACTATGGCTACACCTTC	CASSYSKGAVNYGYTF
NA	TRBV11-2	16	TRBJ2-3	TRBD2	TGTGCCAGCAGCTCTCCAGCGGGGACTAGCACAGATACGCAGTATTTT	CASSSPAGTSTDTQYF
NA	TRBV7-6	15	TRBJ2-5	NA	TGTGCCAGCAGCGCCCGTGACGACAGGTGGGAGACCCAGTACTTC	CASSARDDRWETQYF
NA	TRBV27	14	TRBJ1-1	TRBD1	TGTGCCAGCTATAGGACAGGGGAGGAAGCTGAAGCTTTCTTT	CASYRTGEEAEAFF
NA	TRBV6-1	12	TRBJ1-1	NA	TGTGCCAGCAGCTCGGGGGGCACTGAAGCTTTCTTT	CASSSGGTEAFF
NA	TRBV6-1	13	TRBJ1-2	NA	TGTGCCAGCAGTGCTCTGAGGAACTATGGCTACACCTTC	CASSALRNYGYTF
once	TRBV27	15	TRBJ2-3	TRBD1	TGTGCCAGCAGAAAAAAGGACAGGTTCACAGATACGCAGTATTTT	CASRKKDRFTDTQYF
NA	TRBV15	12	TRBJ2-5	NA	TGTGCCACCAGCATTCCAAGGGGGACCCAGTACTTC	CATSIPRGTQYF
NA	TRBV28	17	TRBJ1-6	TRBD1	TGTGCCAGCAGTTATGGGACAGACCTATTCTATAATTCACCCCTCCACTTT	CASSYGTDLFYNSPLHF
NA	TRBV11-2	14	TRBJ2-7	NA	TGTGCCAGCAGCTTAGCAGGGTCGAGGTACGAGCAGTACTTC	CASSLAGSRYEQYF
once	TRBV7-6	17	TRBJ2-1	NA	TGTGCCAGCAGCCCGTTATTACTAGCTGGGGACTACAATGAGCAGTTCTTC	CASSPLLLAGDYNEQFF
once	TRBV27	13	TRBJ1-2	NA	TGTGCCAGCAGTTGGGGGGTTAACTATGGCTACACCTTC	CASSWGVNYGYTF
NA	TRBV29-1	13	TRBJ2-7	NA	TGCAGCGCTCAAACTAGCCTAACGTACGAGCAGTACTTC	CSAQTSLTYEQYF
NA	TRBV7-3	18	TRBJ2-2	TRBD2	TGTGCCAGCAGCCCAACGGCGACGGGACTAGCGGTAACCGGGGAGCTGTTTTTT	CASSPTATGLAVTGELFF
NA	TRBV6-1	11	TRBJ1-6	NA	TGTGCCAGCAGCGACAGTTCACCCCTCCACTTT	CASSDSSPLHF
NA	TRBV7-2	15	TRBJ2-6	NA	TGTGCCAGCAGCTTGGGGGGGGCCGGGGCCAACGTCCTGACTTTC	CASSLGGAGANVLTF
NA	TRBV28	14	TRBJ1-2	NA	TGTGCCAGCAGCACAACGGCAGGGAACTATGGCTACACCTTC	CASSTTAGNYGYTF
NA	TRBV7-9	18	TRBJ1-1	TRBD1	TGTGCCAGCAGCTTAAATGTCCGGGGGACAGGGGTGAACACTGAAGCTTTCTTT	CASSLNVRGTGVNTEAFF
NA	TRBV4-3	16	TRBJ1-4	TRBD1	TGCGCCAGCAGCCGTAACACCGGGACAGGGGGAGAAAAACTGTTTTTT	CASSRNTGTGGEKLFF
NA	TRBV5-1	16	TRBJ2-5	TRBD2	TGCGCCAGCAGAATGGCGGGGGGGCCCCAGAAAGAGACCCAGTACTTC	CASRMAGGPQKETQYF
NA	TRBV25-1	14	TRBJ2-1	TRBD2	TGTGCCAGCAGCACCGGGACTAGCGGGCAAGACCGAGTCTTC	CASSTGTSGQDRVF
NA	TRBV14	13	TRBJ1-2	TRBD1	TGTGCCAGCAGCGCGGACAGGATCTATGGCTACACCTTC	CASSADRIYGYTF
once	TRBV19	15	TRBJ2-7	TRBD1	TGTGCCAGTAGTCCCCGAGGGACAGGGTTCCACGAGCAGTACTTC	CASSPRGTGFHEQYF